Presented here are 16 T cell receptor beta chains from one specimen sequenced in a study of graft-versus-host responses after intestinal transplantation. Only in-frame clones appear in the TCRdb table, and some are missing; sequencing was by immunoSEQ multiplex PCR. The sample yields nearly 90,000 clones, roughly four fifths seen once. Their target antigens are unknown. The specimen was unstimulated CD8+ T cells sorted from spleen or lymph node cells, collected before intestinal transplant. The receptors originated from a human donor who received an intestinal transplant.

This chain joins TRBV10-3 and TRBJ2-7, with 7 bases aligning to TRBD1. The germline gives CDR1 ENHRY, CDR2 SYGVKD. This CDR3 contains 16 residues. The junction had 10 bases not matched to a gene; V was cut back by 3 bases and J by 2 bases. The CDR3, as DNA: TGTGCCATCAGTGACGACAGGGTGCAACGTACCTACGAGCAGTACTTC. Encoded protein: CAISDDRVQRTYEQYF.

This clone was counted a single time. One end of the junction fails to match germline, which may point to a read error. The chain is built from TRBV4-1 and TRBJ1-1, with D hard to call. CDR1 and CDR2 from the germline V gene are MGHRA and YSYEKL. The CDR3 loop spans 16 amino acids. CDR3 region: CASNQESGEGITEAFF. CDR3 DNA sequence: TGCGCCAGCAACCAAGAAAGCGGGGAGGGAATCACTGAAGCTTTCTTT.

This chain links TRBV1 with TRBJ2-5. TRBV1 is a documented pseudogene. The CDR3 has 15 amino acids. The CDR3: CTSSQDVTGGETQYF. The DNA for the CDR3 is TGCACCAGCAGCCAAGATGTGACAGGAGGGGAGACCCAGTACTTC.

The J gene is TRBJ2-3, the V gene TRBV28; the D is unclear. Germline values: CDR1 MDHEN, CDR2 SYDVKM. The CDR3 loop spans 16 amino acids. The V gene lost 2 bases and the J gene lost 4 bases, with 16 bases spanning the gap. The CDR3 loop is CASSLIALGTADTQYF. CDR3 DNA sequence: TGTGCCAGCAGTTTAATTGCCCTCGGAACAGCAGATACGCAGTATTTT.

The chain is built from TRBV12-5 and TRBJ2-1, with 7 bases lining up with TRBD1. Germline CDR1 is LGHNT and CDR2 is FRNRAP. This CDR3 has 18 amino acids. Trimming at V came to 4 bases and at J to 6 bases, leaving 18 bases not matched to a gene. The CDR3 is CASGWGTESIGAPNEQFF. CDR3 DNA: TGTGCTAGTGGTTGGGGGACAGAATCGATCGGAGCTCCCAATGAGCAGTTCTTC.

The sample holds one count of this clone. DNA for the CDR3: TGTGCCAGCAGCTTAGGGGGTGGGACCTACGAGCAGTACTTC. This sequence encodes CASSLGGGTYEQYF. This chain links TRBV7-6 with TRBJ2-7; D gene uncertain. This CDR3 has 14 residues. V was trimmed by 1 base and J by 2 bases, leaving 9 bases between them. CDR1 is SGHVS, CDR2 FNYEAQ, per germline.

V and J are TRBV13 and TRBJ2-7; no clear D. CDR1 and CDR2 (germline): PRHDT, FYEKMQ (reference sequence). The CDR3 covers 13 residues. Trimming cost V 1 base and J 1 base, with 5 bases left between them. CDR3 sequence (DNA): TGTGCCAGCAGCTTAGAATTATCCTACGAGCAGTACTTC. Protein: CASSLELSYEQYF.

This chain joins TRBV4-1 and TRBJ1-1, with a tentative D call TRBD1 (5 bases). The CDR3 spans 15 residues. CDR1 MGHRA and CDR2 YSYEKL come from the germline V gene. The V gene lost 1 base and the J gene lost 1 base, with 10 bases spanning the gap. DNA for the CDR3: TGCGCCAGCAGCCAAGTTGAGGGGCAGAACACTGAAGCTTTCTTT. Encoded protein: CASSQVEGQNTEAFF.

V and J are TRBV4-1 and TRBJ1-5; no definite D call. Germline values: CDR1 MGHRA, CDR2 YSYEKL. This CDR3 spans 15 amino acids. V lost 4 bases and J lost 0, with 10 bases in between. The CDR3 reads CASSPGPGSNQPQHF. In DNA form, the CDR3 reads TGCGCCAGCAGCCCAGGCCCAGGTAGCAATCAGCCCCAGCATTTT.

This clone has a handful of counts. The rearrangement uses TRBV9 and TRBJ2-3; D possibly corresponds to TRBD2 (6 bases). V lost 0 bases and J 0 bases, leaving 11 bases between the germline ends. CDR3 length: 16 amino acids. The germline gives CDR1 SGDLS, CDR2 YYNGEE. CDR3 sequence: CASSVETGLSTDTQYF. The CDR3 coding sequence is TGTGCCAGCAGCGTAGAAACGGGACTTAGCACAGATACGCAGTATTTT.

The chain has TRBV6-5 and TRBJ2-5, with 9 bases that match TRBD2. Germline lookup yields CDR1 MNHEY and CDR2 SVGAGI. The V gene end was trimmed by 7 bases and the J gene end by 7 bases; junction bases not matched to a gene: 4. The CDR3 has 12 residues. CDR3 coding DNA: TGTGCCAGCAAACCAGCGGGGGGGACCCAGTACTTC. Amino acids: CASKPAGGTQYF.

This clone was seen once. It is unclear where the CDR3 begins or ends on the DNA, so no DNA is shown, and the CDR3 is as TCRdb lists it. The gene calls are TRBV28 and TRBJ1-4; the table's D call TRBD1 went unverified against the DNA. The CDR3 contains 17 residues when both ends are counted. CDR1 MDHEN and CDR2 SYDVKM come from the germline V gene. CDR3 amino acids: CASSSSGQGLLGEKLFF.

The chain combines TRBV6-1 with TRBJ2-1; 8 nucleotides agree with TRBD2. The ends lost 6 bases at V and 8 bases at J; junction bases unmatched: 12. Germline V gene data show CDR1 as MNHNS and CDR2 as SASEGT. CDR3 length equals 15 residues. This CDR3 reads CASRSSGGSFDEQFF. For the CDR3, the DNA is TGTGCCAGCAGGAGCTCGGGGGGGTCCTTCGATGAGCAGTTCTTC.

The chain links TRBV7-9 to TRBJ1-5, with a weak D call TRBD1 (5 bases). The CDR3 loop spans 17 amino acids. Trimming cost V 1 base and J 8 bases, with 21 bases left between them. The germline V gene encodes CDR1 SEHNR and CDR2 FQNEAQ (reference sequence). As DNA, the CDR3 is TGTGCCAGCAGCTTAGGGACAACGGCAGCACCGGGGGAGCCCCAGCATTTT. It translates to CASSLGTTAAPGEPQHF. The full variable domain, in which reference TRBV7-9 and TRBJ1-5 provide the parts outside the CDR3, is DTGVSQNPRHKITKRGQNVTFRCDPISEHNRLYWYRQTLGQGPEFLTYFQNEAQLEKSRLLSDRFSAERPKGSFSTLEIQRTEQGDSAMYLCASSLGTTAAPGEPQHFGDGTRLSIL.

The J gene is TRBJ2-1, the V gene TRBV5-5; 9 bases map to TRBD1. Trimming cost V 4 bases and J 8 bases; bases outside gene matches: 19. From germline, CDR1 is SGHKS and CDR2 YYEKEE (reference sequence). The CDR3 extends over 18 amino acids. The CDR3 coding sequence is TGTGCCAGCAGCCGGCCCGGGACAGGGCTCGGACCAGCCCATGAGCAGTTCTTC. Protein: CASSRPGTGLGPAHEQFF. Complete variable domain (other parts from reference TRBV5-5 and TRBJ2-1): DAGVTQSPTHLIKTRGQQVTLRCSPISGHKSVSWYQQVLGQGPQFIFQYYEKEERGRGNFPDRFSARQFPNYSSELNVNALLLGDSALYLCASSRPGTGLGPAHEQFFGPGTRLTVL.

This clone was seen a handful of times. J is TRBJ2-1 and V is TRBV6-1, with D perhaps assigned TRBD1 or TRBD2 (5 bases each). The CDR3 loop spans 15 amino acids. Germline V gene data show CDR1 as MNHNS and CDR2 as SASEGT. V was cut by 2 bases and J by 7 bases, with 15 bases left in between. The CDR3 is CASSEREGTGNEQFF. In DNA form, the CDR3 reads TGTGCCAGCAGTGAACGGGAAGGGACGGGGAATGAGCAGTTCTTC.